These 13 T cell receptor beta chains share one sample of origin, sequenced in a study of OX40 agonist ivuxolimab in advanced cancers. TCRdb's table, derived via immunoSEQ multiplex PCR, lists solely in-frame clones and lacks some. The table includes tens of thousands of clones, about 90% detected once. The material sequenced was CD4+ or CD8+ T cells sorted from blood, taken in a trial of the OX40 agonist ivuxolimab. These receptors came from an adult with an advanced solid tumor such as melanoma, head and neck, liver or kidney cancer.

This clone was counted once. The chain combines TRBV7-2 with TRBJ2-7, with TRBD2 matching 11 bases. CDR1 is SGHTA and CDR2 is FQGNSA in the germline V gene. The CDR3 runs to 14 residues. V gave up 3 bases and J gave up 2 bases; unmatched junction bases: 0. The CDR3 is CASSFSGGAYEQYF. The DNA of the CDR3 is TGTGCCAGCAGCTTTAGCGGGGGGGCCTACGAGCAGTACTTC.

The V gene is TRBV27, the J gene TRBJ1-1, with TRBD1 as a possible D gene (5 bases). The CDR3 has 13 amino acids. Germline-derived CDR1 and CDR2 are MNHEY and SMNVEV (reference sequence). Trimming pared 4 bases from V and 7 bases from J, leaving 13 bases between. CDR3 protein: CASSSRQLYEAFF. CDR3 sequence (DNA): TGTGCCAGCAGTTCCCGACAGCTATATGAAGCTTTCTTT.

The genes are TRBV12-5 and TRBJ2-3; D is unclear. V lost 5 bases and J lost 5, with 8 bases in between. The CDR3 loop spans 12 amino acids. In germline, CDR1 is LGHNT, CDR2 FRNRAP. The CDR3 coding sequence is TGTGCTAGTGGTGACCGCAGAGATACGCAGTATTTT. This gives the protein CASGDRRDTQYF.

The chain recombines TRBV7-2 with TRBJ1-2; tentatively, D is TRBD1 (5 bases). The CDR3 has 13 amino acids. Trimming removed 5 bases from V and 2 bases from J, with 9 bases in between. CDR1 is SGHTA, CDR2 FQGNSA, per germline. The CDR3 nucleotides are TGTGCCAGCAGCCCCGGGACCAACTATGGCTACACCTTC. It specifies CASSPGTNYGYTF.

This sequence joins TRBV11-3 and TRBJ2-1; tentatively, D is TRBD1 or TRBD2 (5 bases each). Per germline, CDR1 SGHNT and CDR2 YENEEA. Between the trimmed V and J ends, which lost 2 bases and 6 bases, there was a span of 14 bases. The length of the CDR3 is 15 residues. The CDR3 region is CASSLRGTGGNEQFF. The CDR3 coding sequence is TGTGCCAGCAGCTTACGGGGTACTGGGGGCAATGAGCAGTTCTTC.

This clone was found a few times. The rearrangement links TRBV19 to TRBJ1-2; 10 bases align to TRBD1. The CDR3 has 15 amino acids. CDR1 is LNHDA and CDR2 is SQIVND in the germline V gene (reference sequence). Losses at the gene ends were 5 bases for V and 3 bases for J; bases not matched to a gene: 6. CDR3 DNA sequence: TGTGCCAGTAGTCCGAGGACAGGGGGGCACTATGGCTACACCTTC. Its translation: CASSPRTGGHYGYTF. The full variable domain, rest sourced from reference TRBV19 and TRBJ1-2, is DGGITQSPKYLFRKEGQNVTLSCEQNLNHDAMYWYRQDPGQGLRLIYYSQIVNDFQKGDIAEGYSVSREKKESFPLTVTSAQKNPTAFYLCASSPRTGGHYGYTFGSGTRLTVV.

The chain is built from TRBV11-2 and TRBJ2-7; perhaps TRBD2 as D (5 bases). Trimming pared 2 bases from V and 4 bases from J, leaving 24 bases between. The CDR3 contains 18 residues. Germline V CDR1 and CDR2: SGHAT, FQNNGV. The CDR3 region has the DNA TGTGCCAGCAGCTTACTTCGCGGGCCTTCCCCGGATCGTTACGAGCAGTACTTC. Translating it yields CASSLLRGPSPDRYEQYF.

V gene TRBV6-5 combines with J gene TRBJ1-2; D gene uncertain. The CDR3 contains 13 residues. V was shortened by 6 bases and J by 1 base, with 9 bases between the two germline ends. Germline V CDR1 and CDR2: MNHEY, SVGAGI. CDR3 DNA: TGTGCCAGCAGGTCCGGGATTAACTATGGCTACACCTTC. Encoded protein: CASRSGINYGYTF.

The chain has TRBV4-1 and TRBJ1-3; 7 bases map to TRBD1. The CDR3 is made up of 16 amino acids. Per germline, CDR1 MGHRA and CDR2 YSYEKL. V shed 4 bases, J shed 2 bases, and the junction held 8 bases outside the gene matches. The chain's CDR3 is CASSPFPGQPGNTIYF. DNA of the CDR3: TGCGCCAGCAGCCCTTTCCCGGGACAGCCTGGAAACACCATATATTTT.

The rearrangement joins TRBV19 to TRBJ1-4, with TRBD1 as a possible D gene (5 bases). Germline CDR1 LNHDA, CDR2 SQIVND (reference sequence). Trimming stripped 3 bases from V and 5 bases from J, with 10 bases between. CDR3 length equals 14 residues. CDR3 in DNA: TGTGCCAGTAGTATTGGGACCTTCAATGAAAAACTGTTTTTT. Protein sequence: CASSIGTFNEKLFF. Combining the CDR3 with reference TRBV19 and TRBJ1-4 gives the whole variable domain DGGITQSPKYLFRKEGQNVTLSCEQNLNHDAMYWYRQDPGQGLRLIYYSQIVNDFQKGDIAEGYSVSREKKESFPLTVTSAQKNPTAFYLCASSIGTFNEKLFFGSGTQLSVL.

This clone was detected once. V usage is TRBV9 and J usage is TRBJ1-1, with D perhaps TRBD1 (6 bases). The CDR3 runs 16 residues. Germline assignment: CDR1 SGDLS and CDR2 YYNGEE. With 3 bases removed from V and 2 bases from J, the gap between germline ends came to 17 bases. The CDR3 spells CASSGQTGRLNTEAFF. The CDR3 DNA reads TGTGCCAGCAGCGGTCAAACAGGGAGACTAAACACTGAAGCTTTCTTT. Looking up the rest from reference TRBV9 and TRBJ1-1 gives the full variable domain: DSGVTQTPKHLITATGQRVTLRCSPRSGDLSVYWYQQSLDQGLQFLIQYYNGEERAKGNILERFSAQQFPDLHSELNLSSLELGDSALYFCASSGQTGRLNTEAFFGQGTRLTVV.

The CDR3 bases are TGCAGTGCTTCCCAAAATTACGAGCAGTACTTC. Its protein product is CSASQNYEQYF. The V call is TRBV20-1, the J call TRBJ2-7, with D hard to call. Trimming removed 5 bases at V and 4 bases at J, with 9 bases between. Germline assignment: CDR1 DFQATT and CDR2 SNEGSKA (reference sequence). The CDR3 has 11 amino acids.

The genes are TRBV13 and TRBJ1-2; D gene unclear. Looked up from germline, CDR1 is PRHDT and CDR2 is FYEKMQ (reference sequence). CDR3 length equals 14 residues. V was trimmed by 0 bases and J by 1 base, leaving 6 bases between them. The CDR3 reads CASSLGHSNYGYTF. The DNA of the CDR3 is TGTGCCAGCAGCTTAGGACACAGTAACTATGGCTACACCTTC.